The rows below give T cell receptor beta chains drawn from one sample of a study of beta chain features in type 1 diabetes. TCRdb's table, derived via immunoSEQ multiplex PCR, lists solely in-frame clones and lacks some. The data contain some 350,000 clones, over 9% of them singletons. Sequenced input: central memory CD4+ T cells from blood. The receptors stem from a man aged 25-45 years with type 1 diabetes. Both conserved end residues are part of each CDR3. A D gene is named only where the DNA matches it firmly.

J gene: TRBJ2-5; V gene: TRBV5-4; CDR3 length: 16; D gene: -; CDR3 protein: CASSPVGQGTGETQYF
J gene: TRBJ2-1; V gene: TRBV28; CDR3 length: 11; D gene: -; CDR3 protein: CASTLQGGQFF
J gene: TRBJ2-3; V gene: TRBV4-1; CDR3 length: 18; D gene: -; CDR3 protein: CASSQRGGNRGYTDTQYF
J gene: TRBJ2-7; V gene: TRBV28; CDR3 length: 15; D gene: -; CDR3 protein: CASSPLDSGSYEQYF
J gene: TRBJ2-7; V gene: TRBV7-2; CDR3 length: 13; D gene: -; CDR3 protein: CASTLHVSYEQYF
J gene: TRBJ2-2; V gene: TRBV7-2; CDR3 length: 13; D gene: -; CDR3 protein: CASSSMGGGELFF
J gene: TRBJ2-3; V gene: TRBV6-6; CDR3 length: 13; D gene: -; CDR3 protein: CASRPDSTDTQYF
J gene: TRBJ1-1; V gene: TRBV7-3; CDR3 length: 16; D gene: -; CDR3 protein: CASSLVSVSMNTEAFF
J gene: TRBJ2-5; V gene: TRBV6-6; CDR3 length: 12; D gene: -; CDR3 protein: CASSTGSGTQYF
J gene: TRBJ1-1; V gene: TRBV9; CDR3 length: 13; D gene: -; CDR3 protein: CASSRVANTEAFF
J gene: TRBJ2-5; V gene: TRBV18; CDR3 length: 13; D gene: -; CDR3 protein: CASSRLHQETQYF
J gene: TRBJ1-2; V gene: TRBV28; CDR3 length: 15; D gene: TRBD1; CDR3 protein: CASSSTGQTNYGYTF
J gene: TRBJ2-1; V gene: TRBV5-6; CDR3 length: 11; D gene: -; CDR3 protein: CASSEADEQFF
J gene: TRBJ1-1; V gene: TRBV18; CDR3 length: 14; D gene: TRBD1; CDR3 protein: CASSPPQGDTEAFF
J gene: TRBJ1-1; V gene: TRBV29-1; CDR3 length: 13; D gene: -; CDR3 protein: CSVEYGRRTEAFF
J gene: TRBJ2-3; V gene: TRBV9; CDR3 length: 13; D gene: -; CDR3 protein: CASSVAGSNTQYF
J gene: TRBJ1-5; V gene: TRBV11-2; CDR3 length: 14; D gene: TRBD1; CDR3 protein: CASSSSQGDQPQHF
J gene: TRBJ2-2; V gene: TRBV5-1; CDR3 length: 14; D gene: -; CDR3 protein: CASSLSSGAGELFF